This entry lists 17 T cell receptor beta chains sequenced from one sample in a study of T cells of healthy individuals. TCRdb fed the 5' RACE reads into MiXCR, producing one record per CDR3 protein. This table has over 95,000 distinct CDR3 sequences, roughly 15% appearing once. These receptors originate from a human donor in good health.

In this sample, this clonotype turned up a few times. CDR3 nucleotides: TGTGCCAGCAGCTCTAGAAAAACAGGGCACTATGGCTACACCTTC. Translating gives CASSSRKTGHYGYTF. The rearrangement uses TRBV7-9 and TRBJ1-2; D might be TRBD1 (6 bases). CDR3 length: 15 residues. Deletions cut 4 bases from V and 3 bases from J, with 15 bases between. CDR1 and CDR2 (germline): SEHNR, FQNEAQ (reference sequence).

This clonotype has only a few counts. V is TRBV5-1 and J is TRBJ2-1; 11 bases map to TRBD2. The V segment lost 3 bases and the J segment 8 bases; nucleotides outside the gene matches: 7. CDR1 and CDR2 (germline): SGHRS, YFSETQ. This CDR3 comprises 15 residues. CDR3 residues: CASSSRLAGPDEQFF. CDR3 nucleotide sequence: TGCGCCAGCAGCTCCCGACTAGCGGGGCCCGATGAGCAGTTCTTC.

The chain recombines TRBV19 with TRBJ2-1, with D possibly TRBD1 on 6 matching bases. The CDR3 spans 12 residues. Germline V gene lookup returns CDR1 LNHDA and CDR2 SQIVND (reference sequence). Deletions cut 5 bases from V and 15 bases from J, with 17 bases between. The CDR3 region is CASSPTGTTPFF. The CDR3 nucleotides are TGTGCCAGTAGTCCGACGGGGACAACGCCGTTCTTC.

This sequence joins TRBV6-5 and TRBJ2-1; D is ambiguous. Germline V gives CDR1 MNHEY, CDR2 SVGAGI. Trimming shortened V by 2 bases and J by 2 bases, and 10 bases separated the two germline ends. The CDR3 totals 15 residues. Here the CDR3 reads CASSYGVSTYNEQFF. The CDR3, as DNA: TGTGCCAGCAGTTACGGGGTTTCCACCTACAATGAGCAGTTCTTC.

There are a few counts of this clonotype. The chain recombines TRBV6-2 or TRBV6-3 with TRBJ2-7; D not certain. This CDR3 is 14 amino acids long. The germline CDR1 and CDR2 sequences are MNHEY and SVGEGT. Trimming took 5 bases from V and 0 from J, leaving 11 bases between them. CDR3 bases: TGTGCCAGCAGTCCCCGAGTACTCTCCTACGAGCAGTACTTC. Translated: CASSPRVLSYEQYF.

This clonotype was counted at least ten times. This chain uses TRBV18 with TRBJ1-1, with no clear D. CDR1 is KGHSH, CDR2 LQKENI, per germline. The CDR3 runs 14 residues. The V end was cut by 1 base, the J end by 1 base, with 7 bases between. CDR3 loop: CASSPRSANTEAFF. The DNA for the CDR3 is TGTGCCAGCTCACCACGGTCAGCGAACACTGAAGCTTTCTTT.

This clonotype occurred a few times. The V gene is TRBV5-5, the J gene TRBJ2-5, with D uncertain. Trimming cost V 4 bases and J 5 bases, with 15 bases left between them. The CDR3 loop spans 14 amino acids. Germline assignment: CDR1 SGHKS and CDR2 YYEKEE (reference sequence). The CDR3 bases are TGTGCCAGCAGCCACACGACGGGTGGCGAGACCCAGTACTTC. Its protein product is CASSHTTGGETQYF. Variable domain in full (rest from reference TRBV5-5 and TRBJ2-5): DAGVTQSPTHLIKTRGQQVTLRCSPISGHKSVSWYQQVLGQGPQFIFQYYEKEERGRGNFPDRFSARQFPNYSSELNVNALLLGDSALYLCASSHTTGGETQYFGPGTRLLVL.

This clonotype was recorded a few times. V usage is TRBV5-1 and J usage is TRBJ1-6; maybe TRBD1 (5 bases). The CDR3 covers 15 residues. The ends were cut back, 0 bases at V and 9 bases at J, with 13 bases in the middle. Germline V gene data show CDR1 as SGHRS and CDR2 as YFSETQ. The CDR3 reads CASSLGQGNFSPLHF. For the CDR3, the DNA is TGCGCCAGCAGCTTGGGTCAGGGTAATTTTTCACCCCTCCACTTT. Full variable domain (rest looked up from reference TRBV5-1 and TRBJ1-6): KAGVTQTPRYLIKTRGQQVTLSCSPISGHRSVSWYQQTPGQGLQFLFEYFSETQRNKGNFPGRFSGRQFSNSRSEMNVSTLELGDSALYLCASSLGQGNFSPLHFGNGTRLTVT.

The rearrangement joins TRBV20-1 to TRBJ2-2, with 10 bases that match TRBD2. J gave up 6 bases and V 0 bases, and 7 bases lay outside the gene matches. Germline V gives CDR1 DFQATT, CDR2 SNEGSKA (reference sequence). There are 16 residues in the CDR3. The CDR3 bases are TGCAGTGCTAGAGATCATCCTAGCGGGAGTCCCGGGGAGCTGTTTTTT. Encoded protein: CSARDHPSGSPGELFF.

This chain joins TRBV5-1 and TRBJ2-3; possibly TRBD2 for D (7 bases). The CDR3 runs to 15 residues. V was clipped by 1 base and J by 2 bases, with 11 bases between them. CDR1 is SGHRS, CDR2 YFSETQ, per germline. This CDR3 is CASSLNGGATDTQYF. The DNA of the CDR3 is TGCGCCAGCAGCTTGAATGGGGGGGCCACAGATACGCAGTATTTT.

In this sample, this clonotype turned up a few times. The CDR3 loop is CASSYRTSGRNNEQFF. The CDR3 DNA reads as TGTGCCAGCAGCTATAGGACTAGCGGGCGTAACAATGAGCAGTTCTTC. The J gene is TRBJ2-1, the V gene TRBV11-2; TRBD2 agrees at 11 bases. The CDR3 is 16 residues long. V dropped 4 bases and J dropped 5; count of bases not matched to a gene: 7. Germline CDR1 and CDR2: SGHAT and FQNNGV.

For the CDR3, the DNA is TGCGCCAGCAGCGCCCCCGGGACAGGGCACTACGAGCAGTACTTC. Translated: CASSAPGTGHYEQYF. V is TRBV4-1 and J is TRBJ2-7; 9 bases fit TRBD1. This CDR3 has 15 amino acids. Trimming at V came to 5 bases and at J to 3 bases, leaving 8 bases not matched to a gene. Germline V CDR1 and CDR2: MGHRA, YSYEKL.

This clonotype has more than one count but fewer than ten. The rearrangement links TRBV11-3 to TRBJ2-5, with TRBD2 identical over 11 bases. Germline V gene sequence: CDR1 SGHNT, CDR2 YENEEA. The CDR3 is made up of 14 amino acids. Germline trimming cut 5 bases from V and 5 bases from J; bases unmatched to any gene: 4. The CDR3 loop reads CASSLTSGIETQYF. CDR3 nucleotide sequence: TGTGCCAGCAGCCTGACTAGCGGGATTGAGACCCAGTACTTC.

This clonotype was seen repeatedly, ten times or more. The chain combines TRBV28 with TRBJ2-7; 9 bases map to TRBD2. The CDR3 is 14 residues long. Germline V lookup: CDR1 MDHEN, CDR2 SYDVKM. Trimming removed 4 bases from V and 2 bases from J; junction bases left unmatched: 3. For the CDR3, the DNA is TGTGCCAGCAGTTCAGCGGGAGGCACCTACGAGCAGTACTTC. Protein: CASSSAGGTYEQYF.

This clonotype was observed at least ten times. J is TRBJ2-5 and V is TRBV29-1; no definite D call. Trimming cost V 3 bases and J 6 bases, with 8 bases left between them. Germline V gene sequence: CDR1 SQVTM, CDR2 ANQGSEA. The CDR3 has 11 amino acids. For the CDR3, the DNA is TGCAGCGTTGAGGCAGGCCAGACCCAGTACTTC. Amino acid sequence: CSVEAGQTQYF.

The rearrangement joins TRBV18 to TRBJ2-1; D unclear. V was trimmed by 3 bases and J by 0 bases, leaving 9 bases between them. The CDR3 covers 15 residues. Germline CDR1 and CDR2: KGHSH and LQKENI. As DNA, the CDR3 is TGTGCCAGCTCACCGACGACACCCTCCTACAATGAGCAGTTCTTC. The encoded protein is CASSPTTPSYNEQFF.

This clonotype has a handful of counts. In nucleotides, the CDR3 is TGCAGCGTTGAGGGGGGACAGGGAACCGACGAGCAGTACTTC. Translated: CSVEGGQGTDEQYF. This rearrangement joins TRBV29-1 to TRBJ2-7; 9 nucleotides match TRBD1. CDR1 is SQVTM, CDR2 ANQGSEA, per germline. CDR3 length: 14 amino acids. V lost 3 bases to trimming and J lost 5 bases; unmatched junction nucleotides: 8.